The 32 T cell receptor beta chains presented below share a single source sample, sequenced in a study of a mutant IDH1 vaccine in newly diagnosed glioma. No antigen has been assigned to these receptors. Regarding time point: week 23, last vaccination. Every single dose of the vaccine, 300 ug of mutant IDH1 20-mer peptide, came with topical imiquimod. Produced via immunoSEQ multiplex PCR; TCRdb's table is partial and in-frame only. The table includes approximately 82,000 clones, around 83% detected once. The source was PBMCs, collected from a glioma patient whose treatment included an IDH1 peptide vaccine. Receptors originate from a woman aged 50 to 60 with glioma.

DNA for the CDR3: TGTGCCAGCAGTGAACTATCCACCGGGGAGCTGTTTTTT. Protein product: CASSELSTGELFF. The chain couples TRBV6-1 to TRBJ2-2; D call uncertain. The V end lost 2 bases, the J end lost 4 bases, and 5 bases lay between the germline ends. The CDR3 extends over 13 amino acids. Germline CDR1 reads MNHNS; CDR2 reads SASEGT.

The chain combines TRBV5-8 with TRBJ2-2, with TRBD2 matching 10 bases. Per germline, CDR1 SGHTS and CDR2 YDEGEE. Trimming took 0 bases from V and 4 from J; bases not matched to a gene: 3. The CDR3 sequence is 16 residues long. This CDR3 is CASSLASGSITGELFF. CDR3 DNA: TGTGCCAGCAGCTTGGCTAGCGGGAGTATCACCGGGGAGCTGTTTTTT.

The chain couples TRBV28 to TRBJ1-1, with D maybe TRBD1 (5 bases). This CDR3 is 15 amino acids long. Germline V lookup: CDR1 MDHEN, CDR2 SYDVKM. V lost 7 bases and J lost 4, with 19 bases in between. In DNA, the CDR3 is TGTGCCAGCATCCCCCCGGCGGTAGGGGTCACTGAAGCTTTCTTT. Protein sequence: CASIPPAVGVTEAFF.

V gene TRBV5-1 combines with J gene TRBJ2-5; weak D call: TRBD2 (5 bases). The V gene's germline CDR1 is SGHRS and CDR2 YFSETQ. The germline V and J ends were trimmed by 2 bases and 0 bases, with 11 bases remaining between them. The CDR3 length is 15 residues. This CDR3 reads CASSFAGEYQETQYF. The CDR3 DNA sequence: TGCGCCAGCAGCTTCGCCGGGGAGTACCAAGAGACCCAGTACTTC. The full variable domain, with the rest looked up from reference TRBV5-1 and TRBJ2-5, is KAGVTQTPRYLIKTRGQQVTLSCSPISGHRSVSWYQQTPGQGLQFLFEYFSETQRNKGNFPGRFSGRQFSNSRSEMNVSTLELGDSALYLCASSFAGEYQETQYFGPGTRLLVL.

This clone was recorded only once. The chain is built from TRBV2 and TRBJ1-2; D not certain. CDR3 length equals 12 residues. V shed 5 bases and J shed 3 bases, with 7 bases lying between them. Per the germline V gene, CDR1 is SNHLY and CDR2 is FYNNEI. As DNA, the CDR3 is TGTGCCAGCAGTTCCCGGGACTATGGCTACACCTTC. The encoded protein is CASSSRDYGYTF.

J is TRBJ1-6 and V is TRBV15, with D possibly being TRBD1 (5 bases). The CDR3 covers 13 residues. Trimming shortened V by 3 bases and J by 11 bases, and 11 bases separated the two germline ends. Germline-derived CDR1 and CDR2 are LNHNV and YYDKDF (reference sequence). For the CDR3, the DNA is TGTGCCACCAGCAGCGACAGCGGGGCACCCCTCCACTTT. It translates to CATSSDSGAPLHF.

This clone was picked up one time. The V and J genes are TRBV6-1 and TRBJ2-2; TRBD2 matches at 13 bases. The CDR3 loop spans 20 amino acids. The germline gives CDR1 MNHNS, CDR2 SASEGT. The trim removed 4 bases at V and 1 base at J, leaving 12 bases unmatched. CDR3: CASSGRGTSGIAGNTGELFF. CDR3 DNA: TGTGCCAGCAGTGGAAGAGGGACTAGCGGGATTGCGGGGAACACCGGGGAGCTGTTTTTT.

CDR3 sequence: CASSLQGRDQPQHF. For the CDR3, the DNA is TGTGCCAGCTCACTACAGGGACGGGATCAGCCCCAGCATTTT. This chain connects TRBV18 to TRBJ1-5; tentatively, D is TRBD1 (6 bases). From germline, CDR1 is KGHSH and CDR2 LQKENI. The germline V and J ends were trimmed by 4 bases and 5 bases, with 12 bases remaining between them. The CDR3 runs to 14 residues.

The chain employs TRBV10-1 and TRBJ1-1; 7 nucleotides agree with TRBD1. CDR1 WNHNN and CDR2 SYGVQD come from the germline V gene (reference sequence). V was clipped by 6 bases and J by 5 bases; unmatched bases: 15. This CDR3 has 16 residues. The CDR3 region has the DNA TGCGCCAGCAGACGCCGGGACAGCCTTTGCCGAACTGAAGCTTTCTTT. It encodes CASRRRDSLCRTEAFF.

The CDR3 is CASIEWGFDTQYF. The CDR3 DNA reads as TGTGCCAGCATAGAATGGGGCTTCGATACGCAGTATTTT. This chain joins TRBV2 and TRBJ2-3, with a possible D match to TRBD1 (5 bases). Germline CDR1 is SNHLY and CDR2 is FYNNEI. V dropped 7 bases and J dropped 6 bases, with 14 bases sitting between them. CDR3 length: 13 residues.

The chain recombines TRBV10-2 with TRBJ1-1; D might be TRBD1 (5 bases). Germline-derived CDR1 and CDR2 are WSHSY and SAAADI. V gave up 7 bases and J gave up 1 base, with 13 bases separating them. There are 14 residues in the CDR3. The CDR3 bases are TGCGCCAGCACCGCGAGGACACCGAACACTGAAGCTTTCTTT. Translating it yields CASTARTPNTEAFF.

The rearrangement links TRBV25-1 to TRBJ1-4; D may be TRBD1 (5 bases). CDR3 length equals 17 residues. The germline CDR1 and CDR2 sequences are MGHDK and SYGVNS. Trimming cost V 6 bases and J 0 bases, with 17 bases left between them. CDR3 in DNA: TGTGCCAGCAGCCGTGGGAAGGGGAGTGCAACTAATGAAAAACTGTTTTTT. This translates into CASSRGKGSATNEKLFF.

CDR3 in DNA: TGTGCCAGCCTAAGGGGGGGATGGGACTATGGCTACACCTTC. It translates to CASLRGGWDYGYTF. The chain carries TRBV28 and TRBJ1-2, with D maybe TRBD1 (6 bases). Germline loops: CDR1 MDHEN, CDR2 SYDVKM. Trimming cost V 8 bases and J 3 bases, with 16 bases left between them. The CDR3 has 14 residues.

CDR3 loop: CASSNPGARGTIYF. CDR3 DNA: TGTGCCAGCAGTAATCCAGGGGCAAGGGGCACCATATATTTT. The V gene is TRBV6-1, the J gene TRBJ1-3; weak D call: TRBD1 (6 bases). CDR3 size: 14 residues. The V and J ends lost 5 bases and 9 bases respectively, with 17 bases between them. Per the germline V gene, CDR1 is MNHNS and CDR2 is SASEGT.

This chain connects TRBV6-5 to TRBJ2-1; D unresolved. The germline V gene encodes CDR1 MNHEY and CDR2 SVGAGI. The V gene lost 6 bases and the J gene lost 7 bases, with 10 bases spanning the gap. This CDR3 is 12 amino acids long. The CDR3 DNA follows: TGTGCCAGCAGCTTAGACCGGAATGAGCAGTTCTTC. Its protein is CASSLDRNEQFF.

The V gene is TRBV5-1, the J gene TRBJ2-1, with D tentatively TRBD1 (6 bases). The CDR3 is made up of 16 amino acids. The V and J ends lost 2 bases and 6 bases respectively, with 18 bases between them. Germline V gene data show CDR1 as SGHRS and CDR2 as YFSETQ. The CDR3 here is CASSLNRVGDINEQFF. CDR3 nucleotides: TGCGCCAGCAGCTTAAACAGGGTCGGGGATATCAATGAGCAGTTCTTC.

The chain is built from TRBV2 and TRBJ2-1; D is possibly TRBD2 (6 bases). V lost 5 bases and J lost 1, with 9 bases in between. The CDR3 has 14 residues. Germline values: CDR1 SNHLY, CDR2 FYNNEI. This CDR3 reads CASSSLASYNEQFF. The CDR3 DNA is TGTGCCAGCAGTAGTCTAGCGTCCTACAATGAGCAGTTCTTC. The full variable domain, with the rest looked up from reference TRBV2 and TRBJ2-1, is EPEVTQTPSHQVTQMGQEVILRCVPISNHLYFYWYRQILGQKVEFLVSFYNNEISEKSEIFDDQFSVERPDGSNFTLKIRSTKLEDSAMYFCASSSLASYNEQFFGPGTRLTVL.

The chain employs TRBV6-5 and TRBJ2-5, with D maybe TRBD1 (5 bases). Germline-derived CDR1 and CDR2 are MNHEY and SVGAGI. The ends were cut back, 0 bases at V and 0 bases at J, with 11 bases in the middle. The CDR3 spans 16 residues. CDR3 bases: TGTGCCAGCAGTTACTCGGCAGGGTGGCACCAAGAGACCCAGTACTTC. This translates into CASSYSAGWHQETQYF.

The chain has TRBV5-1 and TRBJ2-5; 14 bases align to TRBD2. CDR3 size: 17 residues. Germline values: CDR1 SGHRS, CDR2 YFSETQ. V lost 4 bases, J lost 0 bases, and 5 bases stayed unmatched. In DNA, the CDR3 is TGCGCCAGCAGCCTGGGACTAGCGGGGGCCTACCAAGAGACCCAGTACTTC. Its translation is CASSLGLAGAYQETQYF.

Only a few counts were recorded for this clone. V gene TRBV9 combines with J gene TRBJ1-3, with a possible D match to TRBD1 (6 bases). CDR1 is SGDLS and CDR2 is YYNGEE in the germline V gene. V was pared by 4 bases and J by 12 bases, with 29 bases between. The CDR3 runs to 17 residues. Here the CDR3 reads CASSPRSNRAPFVGIYF. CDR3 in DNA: TGTGCCAGCAGCCCTAGAAGTAACAGGGCCCCTTTCGTCGGCATATATTTT. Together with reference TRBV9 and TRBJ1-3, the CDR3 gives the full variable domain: DSGVTQTPKHLITATGQRVTLRCSPRSGDLSVYWYQQSLDQGLQFLIQYYNGEERAKGNILERFSAQQFPDLHSELNLSSLELGDSALYFCASSPRSNRAPFVGIYFGEGSWLTVV.

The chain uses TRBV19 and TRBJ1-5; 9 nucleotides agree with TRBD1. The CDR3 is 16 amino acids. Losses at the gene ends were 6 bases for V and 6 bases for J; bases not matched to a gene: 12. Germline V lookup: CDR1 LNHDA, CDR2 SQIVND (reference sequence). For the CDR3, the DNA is TGTGCCAGTAGCCCTATCACAGGGGGCGCGGGTCAGCCCCAGCATTTT. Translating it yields CASSPITGGAGQPQHF.

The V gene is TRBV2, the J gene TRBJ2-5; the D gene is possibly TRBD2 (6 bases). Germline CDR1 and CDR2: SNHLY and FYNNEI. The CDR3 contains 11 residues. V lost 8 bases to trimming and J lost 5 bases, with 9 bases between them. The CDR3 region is CASGREETQYF. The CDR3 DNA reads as TGTGCCAGCGGCCGGGAGGAGACCCAGTACTTC.

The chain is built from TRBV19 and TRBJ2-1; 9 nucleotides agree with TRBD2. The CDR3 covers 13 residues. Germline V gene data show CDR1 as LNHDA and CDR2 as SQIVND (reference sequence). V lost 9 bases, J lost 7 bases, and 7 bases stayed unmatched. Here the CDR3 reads CASLSGSRNEQFF. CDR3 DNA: TGTGCCAGCCTTAGCGGGAGTCGGAATGAGCAGTTCTTC.

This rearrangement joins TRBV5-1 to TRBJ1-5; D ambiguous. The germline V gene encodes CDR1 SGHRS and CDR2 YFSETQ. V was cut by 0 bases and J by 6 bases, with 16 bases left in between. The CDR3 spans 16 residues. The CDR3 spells CASSLGEGRTGQPQHF. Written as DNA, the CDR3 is TGCGCCAGCAGCTTGGGAGAGGGTAGAACGGGTCAGCCCCAGCATTTT.

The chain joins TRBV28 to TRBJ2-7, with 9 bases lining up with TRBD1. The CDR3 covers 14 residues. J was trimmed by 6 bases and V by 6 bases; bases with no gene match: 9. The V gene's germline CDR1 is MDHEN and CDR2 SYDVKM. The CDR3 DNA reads TGTGCCAGCAGCTCGGGACAGGGTCGAGGCGAGCAGTACTTC. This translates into CASSSGQGRGEQYF.

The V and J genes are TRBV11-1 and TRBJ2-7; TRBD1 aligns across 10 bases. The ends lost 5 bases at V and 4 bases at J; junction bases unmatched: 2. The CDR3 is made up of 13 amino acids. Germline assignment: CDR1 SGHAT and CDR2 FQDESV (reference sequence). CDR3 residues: CASSPGQGYEQYF. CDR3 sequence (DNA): TGTGCCAGCAGCCCGGGACAGGGGTACGAGCAGTACTTC.

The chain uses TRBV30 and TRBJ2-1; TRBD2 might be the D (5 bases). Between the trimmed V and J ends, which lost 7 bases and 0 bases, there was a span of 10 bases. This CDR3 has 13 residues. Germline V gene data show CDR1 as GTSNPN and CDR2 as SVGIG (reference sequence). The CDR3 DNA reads TGTGCCTACAGCGGCCTCTCCTACAATGAGCAGTTCTTC. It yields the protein CAYSGLSYNEQFF.

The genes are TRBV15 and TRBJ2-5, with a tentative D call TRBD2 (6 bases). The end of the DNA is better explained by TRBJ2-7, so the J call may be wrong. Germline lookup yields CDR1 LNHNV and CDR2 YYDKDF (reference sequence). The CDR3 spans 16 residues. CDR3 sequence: CARYEVAESLGYEQYF. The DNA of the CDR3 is TGTGCCCGGTATGAGGTAGCGGAGTCGCTCGGCTACGAGCAGTACTTC.

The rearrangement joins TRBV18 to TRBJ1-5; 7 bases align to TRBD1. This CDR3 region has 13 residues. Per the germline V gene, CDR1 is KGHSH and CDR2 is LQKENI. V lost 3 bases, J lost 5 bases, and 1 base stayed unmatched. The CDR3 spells CASSPTGDQPQHF. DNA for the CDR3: TGTGCCAGCTCACCTACAGGGGATCAGCCCCAGCATTTT.

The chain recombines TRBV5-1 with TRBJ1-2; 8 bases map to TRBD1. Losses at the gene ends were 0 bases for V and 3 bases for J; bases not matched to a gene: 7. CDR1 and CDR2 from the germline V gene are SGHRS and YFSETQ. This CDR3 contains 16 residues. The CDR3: CASSLEPGGTDYGYTF. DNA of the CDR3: TGCGCCAGCAGCTTGGAGCCAGGGGGCACGGACTATGGCTACACCTTC. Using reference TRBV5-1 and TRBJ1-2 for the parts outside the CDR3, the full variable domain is KAGVTQTPRYLIKTRGQQVTLSCSPISGHRSVSWYQQTPGQGLQFLFEYFSETQRNKGNFPGRFSGRQFSNSRSEMNVSTLELGDSALYLCASSLEPGGTDYGYTFGSGTRLTVV.

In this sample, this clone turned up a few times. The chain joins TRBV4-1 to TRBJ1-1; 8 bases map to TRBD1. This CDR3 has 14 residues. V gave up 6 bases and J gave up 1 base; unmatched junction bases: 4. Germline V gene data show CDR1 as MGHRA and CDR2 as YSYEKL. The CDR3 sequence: CASRLGQENTEAFF. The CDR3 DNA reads TGCGCCAGCAGGCTGGGACAGGAGAACACTGAAGCTTTCTTT.

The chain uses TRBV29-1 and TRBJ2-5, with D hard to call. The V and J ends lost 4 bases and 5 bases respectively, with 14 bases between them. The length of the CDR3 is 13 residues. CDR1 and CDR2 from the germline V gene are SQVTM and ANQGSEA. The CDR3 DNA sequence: TGCAGCGTTGTAGAAGGGATGGGGGAGACCCAGTACTTC. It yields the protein CSVVEGMGETQYF.